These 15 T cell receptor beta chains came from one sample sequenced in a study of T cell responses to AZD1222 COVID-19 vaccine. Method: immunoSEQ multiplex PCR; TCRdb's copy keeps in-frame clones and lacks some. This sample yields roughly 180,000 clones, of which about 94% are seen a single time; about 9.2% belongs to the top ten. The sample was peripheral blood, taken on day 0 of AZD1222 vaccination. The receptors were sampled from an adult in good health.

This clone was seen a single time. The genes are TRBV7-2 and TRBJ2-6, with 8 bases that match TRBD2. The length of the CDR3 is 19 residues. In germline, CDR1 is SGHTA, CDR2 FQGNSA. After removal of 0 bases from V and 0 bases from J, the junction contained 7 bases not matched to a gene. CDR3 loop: CASSLAGTRSFSGANVLTF. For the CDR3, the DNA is TGTGCCAGCAGCTTAGCCGGGACTAGATCCTTCTCTGGGGCCAACGTCCTGACTTTC.

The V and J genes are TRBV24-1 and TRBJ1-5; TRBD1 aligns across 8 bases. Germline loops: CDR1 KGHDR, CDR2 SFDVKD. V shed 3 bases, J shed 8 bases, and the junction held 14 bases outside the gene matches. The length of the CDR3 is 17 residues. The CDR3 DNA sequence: TGTGCCACCAGTGATCCCCAAGTCGGACAGGGAATCGAGCCCCAGCATTTT. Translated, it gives CATSDPQVGQGIEPQHF.

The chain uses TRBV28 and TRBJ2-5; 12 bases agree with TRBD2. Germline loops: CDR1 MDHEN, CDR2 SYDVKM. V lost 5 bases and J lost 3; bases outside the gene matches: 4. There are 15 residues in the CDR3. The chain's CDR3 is CASSARLAGEETQYF. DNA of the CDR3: TGTGCCAGCAGTGCCCGACTAGCGGGAGAAGAGACCCAGTACTTC.

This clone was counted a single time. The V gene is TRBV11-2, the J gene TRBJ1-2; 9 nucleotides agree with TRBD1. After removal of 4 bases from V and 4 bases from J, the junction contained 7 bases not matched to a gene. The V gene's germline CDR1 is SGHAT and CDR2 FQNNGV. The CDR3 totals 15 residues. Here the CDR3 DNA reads TGTGCCAGCAGCTCTAACAGGGGGCGCGTCTATGGCTACACCTTC. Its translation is CASSSNRGRVYGYTF. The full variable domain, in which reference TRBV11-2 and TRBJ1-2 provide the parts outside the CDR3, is EAGVAQSPRYKIIEKRQSVAFWCNPISGHATLYWYQQILGQGPKLLIQFQNNGVVDDSQLPKDRFSAERLKGVDSTLKIQPAKLEDSAVYLCASSSNRGRVYGYTFGSGTRLTVV.

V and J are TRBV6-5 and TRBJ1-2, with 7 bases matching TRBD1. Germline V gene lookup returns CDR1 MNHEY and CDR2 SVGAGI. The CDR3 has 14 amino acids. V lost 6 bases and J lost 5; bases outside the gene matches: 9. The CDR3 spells CASRNTGGQYGYTF. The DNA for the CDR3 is TGTGCCAGCAGAAATACTGGGGGACAGTATGGCTACACCTTC.

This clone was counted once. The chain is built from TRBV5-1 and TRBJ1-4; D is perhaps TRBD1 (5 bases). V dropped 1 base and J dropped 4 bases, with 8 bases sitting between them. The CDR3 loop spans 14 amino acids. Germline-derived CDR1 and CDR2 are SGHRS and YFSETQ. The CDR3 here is CASSLMGGNEKLFF. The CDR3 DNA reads TGCGCCAGCAGCTTGATGGGGGGTAATGAAAAACTGTTTTTT.

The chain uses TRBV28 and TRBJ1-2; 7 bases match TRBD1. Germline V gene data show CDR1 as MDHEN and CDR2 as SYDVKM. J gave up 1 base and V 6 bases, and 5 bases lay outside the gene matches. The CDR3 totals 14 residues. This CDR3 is CASSGGQFNYGYTF. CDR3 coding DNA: TGTGCCAGCAGCGGGGGACAGTTTAACTATGGCTACACCTTC.

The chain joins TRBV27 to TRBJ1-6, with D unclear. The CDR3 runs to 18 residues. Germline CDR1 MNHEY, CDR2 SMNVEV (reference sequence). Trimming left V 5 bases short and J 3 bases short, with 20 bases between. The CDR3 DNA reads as TGTGCCAGCAGTCCAGGACTGGACGCGCCTCGCTATAATTCACCCCTCCACTTT. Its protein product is CASSPGLDAPRYNSPLHF.

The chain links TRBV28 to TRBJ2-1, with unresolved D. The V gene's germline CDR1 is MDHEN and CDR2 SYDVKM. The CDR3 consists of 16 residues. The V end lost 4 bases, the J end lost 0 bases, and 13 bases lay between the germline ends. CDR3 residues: CASSWNGVSSYNEQFF. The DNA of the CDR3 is TGTGCCAGCAGTTGGAACGGAGTAAGCTCCTACAATGAGCAGTTCTTC.

The CDR3, as DNA: TGTGCCAGCAGTGATTATGAAAAACTGTTTTTT. Amino acid sequence: CASSDYEKLFF. J is TRBJ1-4 and V is TRBV6-1; unclear D gene. The CDR3 is made up of 11 amino acids. V lost 3 bases to trimming and J lost 6 bases, with 2 bases between them. CDR1 and CDR2 (germline): MNHNS, SASEGT.

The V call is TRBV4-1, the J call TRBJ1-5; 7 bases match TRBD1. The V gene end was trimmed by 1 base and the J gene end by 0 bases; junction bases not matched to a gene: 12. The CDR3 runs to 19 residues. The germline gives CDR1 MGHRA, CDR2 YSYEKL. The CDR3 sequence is CASSQVRRGQNFSNQPQHF. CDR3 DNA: TGCGCCAGCAGCCAAGTCCGACGGGGACAGAACTTTAGCAATCAGCCCCAGCATTTT.

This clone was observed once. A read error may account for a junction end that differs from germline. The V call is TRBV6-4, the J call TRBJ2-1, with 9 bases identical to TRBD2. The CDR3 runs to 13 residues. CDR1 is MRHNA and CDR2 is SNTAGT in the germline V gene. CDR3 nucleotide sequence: TGTGCCAGCAGTGACTCCGATAGCGGGAGTATAATCTTC. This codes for CASSDSDSGSIIF.

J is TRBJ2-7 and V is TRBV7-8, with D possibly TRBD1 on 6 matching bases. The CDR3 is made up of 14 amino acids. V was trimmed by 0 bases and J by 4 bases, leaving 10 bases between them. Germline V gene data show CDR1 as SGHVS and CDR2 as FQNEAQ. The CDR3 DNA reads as TGTGCCAGCAGCTTAGCGCAACAGGGTTACGAGCAGTACTTC. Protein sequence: CASSLAQQGYEQYF. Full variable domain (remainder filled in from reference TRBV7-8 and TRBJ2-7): GAGVSQSPRYKVAKRGQDVALRCDPISGHVSLFWYQQALGQGPEFLTYFQNEAQLDKSGLPSDRFFAERPEGSVSTLKIQRTQQEDSAVYLCASSLAQQGYEQYFGPGTRLTVT.

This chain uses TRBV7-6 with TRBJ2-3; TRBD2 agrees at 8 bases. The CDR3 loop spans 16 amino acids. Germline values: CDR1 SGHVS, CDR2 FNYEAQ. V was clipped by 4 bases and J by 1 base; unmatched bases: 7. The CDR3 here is CASSSPRAGGTDTQYF. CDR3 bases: TGTGCCAGCAGCTCCCCACGAGCGGGAGGCACAGATACGCAGTATTTT. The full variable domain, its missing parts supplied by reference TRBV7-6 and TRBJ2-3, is GAGVSQSPRYKVTKRGQDVALRCDPISGHVSLYWYRQALGQGPEFLTYFNYEAQQDKSGLPNDRFSAERPEGSISTLTIQRTEQRDSAMYRCASSSPRAGGTDTQYFGPGTRLTVL.

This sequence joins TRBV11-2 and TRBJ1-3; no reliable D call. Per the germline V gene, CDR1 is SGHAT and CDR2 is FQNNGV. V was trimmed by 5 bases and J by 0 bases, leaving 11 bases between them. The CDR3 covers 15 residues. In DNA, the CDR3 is TGTGCCAGCAGCCCGTACGGGGTCTCTGGAAACACCATATATTTT. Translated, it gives CASSPYGVSGNTIYF.